What follows are 8 T cell receptor beta chains derived from one specimen sequenced in a study of blood T cells in healthy people across ages. The second PCR ran about 6 to 12 cycles with a sample-barcoded 5' primer and J-beta primers. TCRdb redid the calling of the 5' RACE reads with MiXCR, one entry per CDR3 protein. The sample contains about 670,000 distinct CDR3 sequences, 40% to 65% of which appear only once. The sample consisted of blood. The source is a woman aged 80 or older in good health.

Remarks on this clonotype: A much larger clone lies one base from this, so it may be a read error. This rearrangement joins TRBV7-3 to TRBJ2-1; 8 bases match TRBD2. Germline values: CDR1 SGHTA, CDR2 FQGTGA. The CDR3 loop spans 15 amino acids. The CDR3 DNA sequence: TGTGCCAGCAGCTTAAACGGGAGGGCCCTAAATGGGCAGTTCTTC. As protein: CASSLNGRALNGQFF.

Written as DNA, the CDR3 is TGCAGCGTTTTCAAAACGGGACGGACGGGTTGGGGGTATCAGCCCCAGCATTTT. Translating gives CSVFKTGRTGWGYQPQHF. The chain carries TRBV29-1 and TRBJ1-5, with TRBD1 as a possible D gene (5 bases). The CDR3 totals 18 residues. V was trimmed by 5 bases and J by 5 bases, leaving 28 bases between them. Germline V gives CDR1 SQVTM, CDR2 ANQGSEA. The whole variable domain, remainder taken from reference TRBV29-1 and TRBJ1-5, is SAVISQKPSRDICQRGTSLTIQCQVDSQVTMMFWYRQQPGQSLTLIATANQGSEATYESGFVIDKFPISRPNLTFSTLTVSNMSPEDSSIYLCSVFKTGRTGWGYQPQHFGDGTRLSIL.

The genes are TRBV5-1 and TRBJ2-4, with TRBD2 identical over 11 bases. The last part of the DNA fits TRBJ2-7 better; the J call may be wrong. The germline CDR1 and CDR2 sequences are SGHRS and YFSETQ. The CDR3 spans 15 residues. CDR3 nucleotides: TGCGCCAGCAGCTTTACTAGCGGGAGTGATAACGAGCAGTACTTC. Its protein is CASSFTSGSDNEQYF.

The chain has TRBV6-5 and TRBJ2-3; D is undetermined. The germline CDR1 and CDR2 sequences are MNHEY and SVGAGI. Trimming took off 0 bases at V and 2 bases at J, with 6 bases between the two ends. CDR3 length equals 14 residues. CDR3 amino acids: CASSYSVLTDTQYF. Written as DNA, the CDR3 is TGTGCCAGCAGTTACTCGGTTCTCACAGATACGCAGTATTTT.

The V gene is TRBV21-1, the J gene TRBJ2-7; the table gives TRBD2 as D, unverified against the DNA. TRBV21-1 is a documented pseudogene. The CDR3 loop spans 16 amino acids. The CDR3 loop is CASSKVSSGLSYEQYF. CDR3 nucleotides: TGTGCCAGCAGCAAAGTGTCCAGCGGGTTGTCCTACGAGCAGTACTTC.

The table lists this clonotype with many counts. The genes are TRBV25-1 and TRBJ2-5, with D possibly matching TRBD2 (5 bases). Trimming took 3 bases from V and 0 from J, leaving 11 bases between them. The CDR3 has 15 amino acids. Germline V gene data show CDR1 as MGHDK and CDR2 as SYGVNS. The CDR3 loop reads CASSDSGWYQETQYF. The CDR3 bases are TGTGCCAGCAGTGATTCGGGGTGGTACCAAGAGACCCAGTACTTC.

This chain uses TRBV29-1 with TRBJ1-2, with a tentative D call TRBD1 (5 bases). The germline V gene has CDR1 SQVTM and CDR2 ANQGSEA. The V end was cut by 3 bases, the J end by 5 bases, with 22 bases between. CDR3 length: 16 residues. CDR3 nucleotide sequence: TGCAGCGTTGAGGGTCGGGGAGTCTGGGGGACTTATGGCTACACCTTC. As protein: CSVEGRGVWGTYGYTF. Supplemented by reference TRBV29-1 and TRBJ1-2, the full variable domain reads SAVISQKPSRDICQRGTSLTIQCQVDSQVTMMFWYRQQPGQSLTLIATANQGSEATYESGFVIDKFPISRPNLTFSTLTVSNMSPEDSSIYLCSVEGRGVWGTYGYTFGSGTRLTVV.

The chain employs TRBV12-5 and TRBJ1-5; D is undetermined. Germline V lookup: CDR1 LGHNT, CDR2 FRNRAP. Trimming left V 0 bases short and J 3 bases short, with 12 bases between. CDR3 length: 16 amino acids. The CDR3 region is CASGLVRGGINQPQHF. The CDR3 nucleotides are TGTGCTAGTGGTTTGGTACGCGGCGGAATCAATCAGCCCCAGCATTTT.